These 4 T cell receptor beta chains originate from one sample sequenced in a study of blood T cell repertoires in COVID-19. Sequencing used immunoSEQ multiplex PCR; TCRdb keeps in-frame clones, though not all of them. The sample contains roughly 140,000 clones, 75% to 85% of which appear only once. The sample taken for sequencing was peripheral blood. The receptors here all came from a man aged 55 to 70 with active or convalescent COVID-19.

The rearrangement links TRBV6-2 or TRBV6-3 to TRBJ1-2; D might be TRBD1 (6 bases). Between the trimmed V and J ends, which lost 7 bases and 8 bases, there was a span of 17 bases. The V gene's germline CDR1 is MNHEY and CDR2 SVGEGT. This CDR3 is 13 amino acids long. This CDR3 is CASNPWGLRGYTF. The DNA for the CDR3 is TGTGCCAGCAACCCTTGGGGGCTCCGGGGCTACACCTTC.

The V call is TRBV7-2, the J call TRBJ1-6; 9 bases are shared with TRBD1. Germline V gene sequence: CDR1 SGHTA, CDR2 FQGNSA. CDR3 length: 16 residues. The junction had 12 bases not matched to a gene; V was cut back by 5 bases and J by 10 bases. The CDR3 region is CASSPLRQGVKSPLHF. CDR3 DNA sequence: TGTGCCAGCAGCCCTCTCAGACAGGGGGTAAAGTCACCCCTCCACTTT.

Of note for this clone: Other DNA sequences from this sample encode an identical CDR3 as well. The rearrangement uses TRBV5-1 and TRBJ1-1; D gene unclear. The CDR3 is made up of 12 amino acids. The germline CDR1 and CDR2 sequences are SGHRS and YFSETQ. V was pared by 5 bases and J by 1 base, with 6 bases between. CDR3 loop: CASSPGNTEAFF. The CDR3 bases are TGCGCCAGCAGTCCAGGGAACACTGAAGCTTTCTTT.

The V call is TRBV4-3, the J call TRBJ1-3, with D maybe TRBD1 (5 bases). Germline CDR1 is LGHNA and CDR2 is YSLEER. CDR3 size: 15 residues. Deletions cut 1 base from V and 2 bases from J, with 9 bases between. Here the CDR3 reads CASSQGLGAGNTIYF. The CDR3 nucleotides read TGCGCCAGCAGCCAAGGATTAGGGGCTGGAAACACCATATATTTT.